This T cell receptor beta chain was recovered during a study of shared clonotypes between healthy human individuals. The study's findings and limits: Large sequencing depth failed to make sorted-subset sequencing complete, rarefaction showed. Naive subsets, compared against memory subsets, generally had larger estimated richness values.

About this clone itself: The antigen is unknown.

J gave up 4 bases and V 4 bases, and 11 bases lay outside the gene matches. The CDR3 has 17 residues. Germline assignment: CDR1 SGHDT and CDR2 YYEEEE. Assay runs were performed at deep level. Using immunoSEQ multiplex PCR, the repertoire was profiled, and TCRdb retains in-frame clones only, with some absent. The sample lists about 2.4 million clones, approximately 93% occurring once. Sequenced input: naive CD4+ T cells from PBMCs. The subset is: CD45RA+ positively selected. This sequence was found in a man between 18 and 35 years old in good health. Some clones in this sample may be carry-over from other donors' samples. The chain recombines TRBV5-6 with TRBJ1-2; 12 positions match TRBD1. The CDR3 nucleotides read TGTGCCAGCAGCCCGGGACAGGGGGCAATTATATTCTATGGCTACACCTTC. Its protein product is CASSPGQGAIIFYGYTF.